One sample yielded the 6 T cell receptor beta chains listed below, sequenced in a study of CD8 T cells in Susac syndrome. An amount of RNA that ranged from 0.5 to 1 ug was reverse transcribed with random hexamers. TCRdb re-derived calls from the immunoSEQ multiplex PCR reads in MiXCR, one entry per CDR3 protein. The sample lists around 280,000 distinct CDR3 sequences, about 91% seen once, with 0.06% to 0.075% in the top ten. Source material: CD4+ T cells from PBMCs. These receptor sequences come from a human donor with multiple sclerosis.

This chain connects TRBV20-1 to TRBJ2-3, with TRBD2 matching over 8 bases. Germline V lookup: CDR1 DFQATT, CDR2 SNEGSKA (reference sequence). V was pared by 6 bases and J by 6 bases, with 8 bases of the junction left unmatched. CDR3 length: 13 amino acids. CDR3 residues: CSASGTSPDTQYF. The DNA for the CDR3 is TGCAGTGCGTCCGGGACTAGTCCCGATACGCAGTATTTT.

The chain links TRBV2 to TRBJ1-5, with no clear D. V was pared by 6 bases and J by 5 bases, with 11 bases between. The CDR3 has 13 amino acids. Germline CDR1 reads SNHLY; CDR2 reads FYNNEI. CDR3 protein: CASRLDRHQPQHF. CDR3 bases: TGTGCCAGCAGATTGGACCGTCATCAGCCCCAGCATTTT.

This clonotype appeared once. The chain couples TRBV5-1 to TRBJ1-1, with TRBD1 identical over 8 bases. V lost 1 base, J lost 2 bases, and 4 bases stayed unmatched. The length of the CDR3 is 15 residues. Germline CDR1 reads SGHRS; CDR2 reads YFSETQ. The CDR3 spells CASSLIQGANTEAFF. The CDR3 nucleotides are TGCGCCAGCAGCTTGATTCAGGGGGCAAACACTGAAGCTTTCTTT. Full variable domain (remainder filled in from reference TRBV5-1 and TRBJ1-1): KAGVTQTPRYLIKTRGQQVTLSCSPISGHRSVSWYQQTPGQGLQFLFEYFSETQRNKGNFPGRFSGRQFSNSRSEMNVSTLELGDSALYLCASSLIQGANTEAFFGQGTRLTVV.

The chain's CDR3 is CASSLAQGGKNIQYF. Written as DNA, the CDR3 is TGCGCCAGCAGCTTGGCTCAGGGGGGCAAAAACATTCAGTACTTC. The chain recombines TRBV5-1 with TRBJ2-4, with D perhaps TRBD1 (7 bases). In germline, CDR1 is SGHRS, CDR2 YFSETQ. The V gene lost 0 bases and the J gene lost 3 bases, with 10 bases spanning the gap. This CDR3 is built from 15 residues.

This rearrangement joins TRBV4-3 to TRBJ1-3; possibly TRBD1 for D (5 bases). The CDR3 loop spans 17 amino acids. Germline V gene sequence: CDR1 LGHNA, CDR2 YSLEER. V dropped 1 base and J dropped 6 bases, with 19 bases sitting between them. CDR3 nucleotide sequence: TGCGCCAGCAGCCAAGTTATTAGGGGCCGGACCGTAAACACCATATATTTT. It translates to CASSQVIRGRTVNTIYF.

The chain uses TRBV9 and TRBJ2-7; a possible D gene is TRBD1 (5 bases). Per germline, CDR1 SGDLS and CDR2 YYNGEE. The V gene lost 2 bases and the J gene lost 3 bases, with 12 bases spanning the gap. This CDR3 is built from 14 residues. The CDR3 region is CASSVQGDGYEQYF. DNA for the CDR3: TGTGCCAGCAGCGTGCAAGGGGATGGCTACGAGCAGTACTTC.